This TCR beta chain stems from a study of Ad26.COV2.S vaccination and SARS-CoV-2 variants. Study-wide results and caveats: Placebo recipients had lower spike-specific TCR breadth than vaccine recipients.

Note on this clone: What it binds is unknown.

Treatment described: some 20 received Ad26.COV2.S at low or high dose, single or two shots; 5 received placebo; per-sample allocation not given. Each sample was drawn 63 days after the first injection (of vaccine or placebo). Some clones are missing from TCRdb's copy, which holds only in-frame ones; the method was immunoSEQ multiplex PCR. Found here are 430,000 or so clones, roughly 87% of them singletons; the top ten hold 2% to 3%. Per germline, CDR1 KGHSH and CDR2 LQKENI. Germline trimming cut 5 bases from V and 6 bases from J; bases unmatched to any gene: 9. The CDR3 is 14 residues long. The rearrangement links TRBV18 to TRBJ1-2, with 7 bases aligning to TRBD1. This clonotype was sampled from a person aged 18-65 years who received the Ad26.COV2.S COVID-19 vaccine or a placebo. Sequencing used peripheral blood, obtained in a trial of Ad26.COV2.S vaccine versus placebo. For the CDR3, the DNA is TGTGCCAGCTCATCACGGACTGGGACAGATGGCTACACCTTC. Its protein is CASSSRTGTDGYTF.